What follows are 21 T cell receptor beta chains derived from one specimen sequenced in a study of T cells expressing NK-cell markers. TCRdb reprocessed the 5' RACE reads; each CDR3 protein has one entry and no DNA is given. The sample has roughly 420,000 distinct CDR3 sequences. Sequenced: blood T cells: a sorted CD56 or NKG2C T cell subset, CD4+ or CD8+ T cells, or bulk PBMC T cells (not recorded which). These receptors originate from a woman between 18 and 70 years old in good health.

The V and J genes are TRBV24-1 and TRBJ2-2. Germline loops: CDR1 KGHDR, CDR2 SFDVKD. The CDR3 loop spans 16 amino acids. This CDR3 reads CATSETLDGNTGELFF.

This rearrangement joins TRBV25-1 to TRBJ2-4. This CDR3 spans 14 amino acids. CDR1 is MGHDK, CDR2 SYGVNS, per germline. CDR3 loop: CASMVGITKNIQYF. Supplemented by reference TRBV25-1 and TRBJ2-4, the full variable domain reads EADIYQTPRYLVIGTGKKITLECSQTMGHDKMYWYQQDPGMELHLIHYSYGVNSTEKGDLSSESTVSRIRTEHFPLTLESARPSHTSQYLCASMVGITKNIQYFGAGTRLSVL.

V and J are TRBV24-1 and TRBJ2-1; TCRdb's D call of TRBD2 is untestable without DNA. In germline, CDR1 is KGHDR, CDR2 SFDVKD. This CDR3 spans 15 amino acids. CDR3 loop: CATSTREKSYNEQFF.

CDR3 sequence reads: CASSLSLDNEQFF. The V and J genes are TRBV7-9 and TRBJ2-1. The CDR3 covers 13 residues. Germline CDR1 reads SEHNR; CDR2 reads FQNEAQ (reference sequence).

CDR3 region: CASSLTPWGVYNEQFF. This chain connects TRBV27 to TRBJ2-1; TCRdb's D call, TRBD1, is unchecked because there is no DNA. This CDR3 spans 16 amino acids. The germline gives CDR1 MNHEY, CDR2 SMNVEV (reference sequence).

The chain combines TRBV20-1 with TRBJ1-4; TCRdb reports TRBD1, a call that lacks DNA to check it against. From germline, CDR1 is DFQATT and CDR2 SNEGSKA (reference sequence). This CDR3 comprises 15 residues. The CDR3 loop reads CSASPLGTGAEKLFF.

The rearrangement uses TRBV7-9 and TRBJ2-1. Germline CDR1 is SEHNR and CDR2 is FQNEAQ (reference sequence). The length of the CDR3 is 13 residues. The CDR3 is CASSLFPDNEQFF.

The CDR3 loop reads CASSPVGWGREDNTGELFF. This chain uses TRBV28 with TRBJ2-2; TCRdb's D call, TRBD2, is unchecked because there is no DNA. The CDR3 has 19 residues. Looked up from germline, CDR1 is MDHEN and CDR2 is SYDVKM.

This rearrangement joins TRBV7-9 to TRBJ2-7; TCRdb's D call, TRBD1, is unchecked because there is no DNA. CDR3 length: 15 residues. Germline CDR1 SEHNR, CDR2 FQNEAQ (reference sequence). The chain's CDR3 is CASSARGGSSYEQYF.

The chain carries TRBV7-2 and TRBJ2-1; no DNA is available, so the TRBD2 call from TCRdb remains unchecked. From germline, CDR1 is SGHTA and CDR2 FQGNSA. The CDR3 runs 17 residues. The CDR3 loop reads CASSPFKVTSVYNEQFF.

The chain couples TRBV27 to TRBJ2-7; the D call from TCRdb, TRBD1, cannot be confirmed without DNA. This CDR3 has 15 residues. CDR1 is MNHEY, CDR2 SMNVEV, per germline (reference sequence). CDR3 in amino acids: CASSYPRAPLYEQYF.

CDR3 region: CASSESDTQYF. V usage is TRBV9 and J usage is TRBJ2-3. The CDR3 is made up of 11 amino acids. Germline lookup yields CDR1 SGDLS and CDR2 YYNGEE. Drawing the rest from reference TRBV9 and TRBJ2-3, the complete variable domain is DSGVTQTPKHLITATGQRVTLRCSPRSGDLSVYWYQQSLDQGLQFLIQYYNGEERAKGNILERFSAQQFPDLHSELNLSSLELGDSALYFCASSESDTQYFGPGTRLTVL.

V usage is TRBV7-3 and J usage is TRBJ2-1; no DNA is available, so the TRBD2 call from TCRdb remains unchecked. The CDR3 extends over 13 amino acids. Germline assignment: CDR1 SGHTA and CDR2 FQGTGA. The CDR3 here is CASSLRPRDEQFF.

The J gene is TRBJ2-1, the V gene TRBV11-1. Germline V lookup: CDR1 SGHAT, CDR2 FQDESV (reference sequence). This CDR3 contains 12 residues. The CDR3 loop reads CASSLVSYEQFF.

CDR3 in amino acids: CSAILAPDTQYF. The V call is TRBV20-1, the J call TRBJ2-3. CDR1 is DFQATT, CDR2 SNEGSKA, per germline (reference sequence). CDR3 length equals 12 residues.

The rearrangement links TRBV10-3 to TRBJ2-5. The germline gives CDR1 ENHRY, CDR2 SYGVKD. The CDR3 loop spans 13 amino acids. This CDR3 is CAISLDTQETQYF.

This chain joins TRBV7-8 and TRBJ1-5. Germline CDR1 reads SGHVS; CDR2 reads FQNEAQ. CDR3 length: 17 amino acids. CDR3: CASSLVAGGRGNQPQHF.

The V and J genes are TRBV19 and TRBJ2-2; the TRBD2 assignment by TCRdb is unverifiable without DNA. CDR1 is LNHDA and CDR2 is SQIVND in the germline V gene (reference sequence). The CDR3 runs to 15 residues. CDR3 protein: CASSMSRWNTGELFF.

J is TRBJ2-3 and V is TRBV9; the D gene TCRdb calls, TRBD2, cannot be checked with no DNA. Germline V gene sequence: CDR1 SGDLS, CDR2 YYNGEE. This CDR3 has 16 residues. CDR3 loop: CASSVGAGEGTDTQYF.

V is TRBV20-1 and J is TRBJ1-2; TCRdb designates TRBD1, a call that cannot be tested without DNA. Germline CDR1 and CDR2: DFQATT and SNEGSKA (reference sequence). The CDR3 is made up of 11 amino acids. The CDR3 sequence is CSARGGTADTF.

This rearrangement joins TRBV15 to TRBJ1-5; TCRdb calls TRBD1, which cannot be checked without DNA. This CDR3 comprises 17 residues. CDR1 is LNHNV, CDR2 YYDKDF, per germline (reference sequence). The CDR3 protein is CATSRDRSRGKSWPQHF.